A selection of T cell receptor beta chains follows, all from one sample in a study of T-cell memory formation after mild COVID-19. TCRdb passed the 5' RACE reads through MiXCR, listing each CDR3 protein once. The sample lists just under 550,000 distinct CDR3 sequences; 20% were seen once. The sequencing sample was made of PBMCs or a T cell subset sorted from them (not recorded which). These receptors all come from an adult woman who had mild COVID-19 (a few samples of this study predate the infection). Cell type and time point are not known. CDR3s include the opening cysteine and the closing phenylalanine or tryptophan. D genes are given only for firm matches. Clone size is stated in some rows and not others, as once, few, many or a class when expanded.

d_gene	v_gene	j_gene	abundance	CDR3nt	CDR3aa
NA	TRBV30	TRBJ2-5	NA	TGTGCCGGGGTCGGGGTAGAGACCCAGTACTTC	CAGVGVETQYF
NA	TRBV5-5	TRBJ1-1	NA	TGTGCCAGCAGCTCCCCGGGGGGGAACACTGAAGCTTTCTTT	CASSSPGGNTEAFF
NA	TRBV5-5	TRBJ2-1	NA	TGTGCCAGCAGAGGGCCGCACCCCCGAAATGAGCAGTTCTTC	CASRGPHPRNEQFF
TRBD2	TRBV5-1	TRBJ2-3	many	TGCGCCAGCAGCGAGTTTCGGGGGGACTACACAGATACGCAGTATTTT	CASSEFRGDYTDTQYF
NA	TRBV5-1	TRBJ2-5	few	TGCGCCAGCAGCTACTCCGGGGGCGACCAGGAGACCCAGTACTTC	CASSYSGGDQETQYF
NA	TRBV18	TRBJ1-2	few	TGTGCCAGCTCGCCTCTCCCTCCGGGGGAATATGGCTACACCTTC	CASSPLPPGEYGYTF
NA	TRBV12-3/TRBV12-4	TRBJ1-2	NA	TGTGCCAGCAGTTTATTCGTACAGGGACTTAACTATGGCTACACCTTC	CASSLFVQGLNYGYTF
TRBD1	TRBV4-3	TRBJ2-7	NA	TGCGCCAGCAGCCTGGGACAGGCTAACTCCTACGAGCAGTACTTC	CASSLGQANSYEQYF
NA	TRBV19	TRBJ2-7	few	TGTGCCAGTAGTCCCGTAGCGGCCTACGAGCAGTACTTC	CASSPVAAYEQYF
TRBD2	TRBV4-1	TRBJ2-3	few	TGCGCCAGCAGCCAAGTCGCGGGGGGACTAGCCGACACAGATACGCAGTATTTT	CASSQVAGGLADTDTQYF
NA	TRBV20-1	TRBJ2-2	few	TGCAGTGCTAGAGTCCGAGCGCGGGGCGCCGGGGAGCTGTTTTTT	CSARVRARGAGELFF